This T cell receptor beta chain was obtained from a study of T cells in Graves' hyperthyroidism and ophthalmopathy. This clonotype occurred many times. The antigen remains undetermined. The CDR3 extends over 13 amino acids. Germline V gene lookup returns CDR1 DFQATT and CDR2 SNEGSKA (reference sequence). V lost 1 base to trimming and J lost 7 bases, with 11 bases between them. The hyperthyroidism patients had all been newly diagnosed, and their disease duration was under 2 months. Their ages ranged from 18 to 65 years. Fresh peripheral blood, under 11 ml, yielded the PBMCs. The CDR3 regions of TCR beta were amplified from RNA transcripts. With the HTBI primer set, the TCR CDR3 went through a first round of RT-PCR. TCRdb re-analysed the multiplex PCR reads in MiXCR, keeping a single row per CDR3 protein. The sample has about 350,000 distinct CDR3 sequences; about 19% are singletons. General observations from the study: In validation, the model predicted ophthalmopathy. These predictions came a median about 6.5 months before onset. Clonotypes that were expanded in thyroid above 0.001 mostly appeared in blood too.

Sequenced: blood. The sequence was collected from a young woman with Graves' hyperthyroidism. This sequence joins TRBV20-1 and TRBJ1-5; D possibly corresponds to TRBD1 (6 bases). Here the CDR3 reads CSARGQGFQPQHF. The CDR3 nucleotides read TGCAGTGCTAGAGGGCAGGGGTTCCAGCCCCAGCATTTT.